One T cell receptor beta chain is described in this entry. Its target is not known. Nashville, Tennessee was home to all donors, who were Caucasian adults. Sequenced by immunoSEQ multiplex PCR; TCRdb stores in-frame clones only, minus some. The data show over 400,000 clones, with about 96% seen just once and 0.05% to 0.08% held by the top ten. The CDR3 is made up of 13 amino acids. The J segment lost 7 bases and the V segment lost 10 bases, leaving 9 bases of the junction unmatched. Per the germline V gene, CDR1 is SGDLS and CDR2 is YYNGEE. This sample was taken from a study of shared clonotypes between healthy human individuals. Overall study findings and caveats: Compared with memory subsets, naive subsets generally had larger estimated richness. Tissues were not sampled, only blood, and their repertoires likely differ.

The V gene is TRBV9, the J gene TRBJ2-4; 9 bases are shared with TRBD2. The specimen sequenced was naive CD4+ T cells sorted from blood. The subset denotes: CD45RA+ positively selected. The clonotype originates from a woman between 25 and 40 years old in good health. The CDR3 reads CAAKSGRWNIQYF. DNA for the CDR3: TGTGCCGCAAAAAGCGGGAGGTGGAACATTCAGTACTTC.